These 24 T cell receptor beta chains share one sample of origin, sequenced in a study of cytomegalovirus exposure and HLA in healthy donors. The study ran its PCR with 60 Vbeta and 13 Jbeta primers. Profiling relied on immunoSEQ multiplex PCR, and the TCRdb table lists in-frame clones only, not all of them. Of 180,000 or so clones in the sample, around 80% were seen once. The specimen was PBMCs. These receptors all stem from a girl aged 5-17 years in good health and CMV-seropositive.

The CDR3 nucleotides are TGTGCCAGCAGCTTCGCAGGGGCCTACAATGAGCAGTTCTTC. Residues: CASSFAGAYNEQFF. V usage is TRBV5-4 and J usage is TRBJ2-1, with a tentative D call TRBD1 (6 bases). V lost 2 bases, J lost 2 bases, and 8 bases lay in between. CDR1 is SGHNT and CDR2 is YYREEE in the germline V gene (reference sequence). This CDR3 region has 14 residues.

V is TRBV5-1 and J is TRBJ1-1, with D maybe TRBD1 (6 bases). Trimming stripped 3 bases from V and 2 bases from J, with 14 bases between. Germline V gives CDR1 SGHRS, CDR2 YFSETQ. The CDR3 sequence is 15 residues long. CDR3: CASSSRGGQNTEAFF. CDR3 DNA sequence: TGCGCCAGCAGCTCCCGGGGGGGACAAAACACTGAAGCTTTCTTT.

The genes are TRBV4-1 and TRBJ1-1, with no clear D. V was clipped by 1 base and J by 4 bases, with 7 bases between them. Per the germline V gene, CDR1 is MGHRA and CDR2 is YSYEKL. This CDR3 is built from 13 residues. The CDR3 DNA reads as TGCGCCAGCAGCCAAGCCGGGGTCACTGAAGCTTTCTTT. It yields the protein CASSQAGVTEAFF.

In DNA form, the CDR3 reads TGTGCCAGCAGTTACGGGACAGGGCAAGAGACCCAGTACTTC. It encodes CASSYGTGQETQYF. J is TRBJ2-5 and V is TRBV6-5; 9 bases align to TRBD1. V lost 2 bases to trimming and J lost 2 bases; unmatched junction nucleotides: 0. Per germline, CDR1 MNHEY and CDR2 SVGAGI. This CDR3 has 14 amino acids.

The chain has TRBV7-9 and TRBJ2-3; no clear D gene. CDR3 length: 15 amino acids. Germline V gene lookup returns CDR1 SEHNR and CDR2 FQNEAQ (reference sequence). The V gene lost 0 bases and the J gene lost 0 bases, with 7 bases spanning the gap. The CDR3 DNA is TGTGCCAGCAGCTTAGCGGCCATAAGCACAGATACGCAGTATTTT. Its translation: CASSLAAISTDTQYF.

The chain is built from TRBV7-2 and TRBJ1-2; TRBD1 matches at 7 bases. From germline, CDR1 is SGHTA and CDR2 FQGNSA. Trimming at V came to 3 bases and at J to 5 bases, leaving 6 bases not matched to a gene. The CDR3 sequence is 14 residues long. The CDR3 loop reads CASSFLGGYYGYTF. CDR3 bases: TGTGCCAGCAGCTTCCTAGGGGGCTATTATGGCTACACCTTC.

The chain links TRBV5-1 to TRBJ1-4; possible D gene TRBD1, 5 bases. CDR3 length: 15 residues. Trimming stripped 0 bases from V and 6 bases from J, with 12 bases between. Germline V gives CDR1 SGHRS, CDR2 YFSETQ. The CDR3 DNA reads as TGCGCCAGCAGCTTGGTCCCCGGGGGAGATGAAAAACTGTTTTTT. Its protein is CASSLVPGGDEKLFF.

The chain uses TRBV19 and TRBJ2-1; D is possibly TRBD2 (5 bases). With 5 bases removed from V and 2 bases from J, the gap between germline ends came to 10 bases. The V gene's germline CDR1 is LNHDA and CDR2 SQIVND (reference sequence). This CDR3 region has 14 residues. Written as DNA, the CDR3 is TGTGCCAGTAGTGCCCAGACTACCTACAATGAGCAGTTCTTC. This translates into CASSAQTTYNEQFF. Variable domain in full (rest from reference TRBV19 and TRBJ2-1): DGGITQSPKYLFRKEGQNVTLSCEQNLNHDAMYWYRQDPGQGLRLIYYSQIVNDFQKGDIAEGYSVSREKKESFPLTVTSAQKNPTAFYLCASSAQTTYNEQFFGPGTRLTVL.

The chain recombines TRBV11-2 with TRBJ1-1, with TRBD1 as a possible D gene (5 bases). V was shortened by 3 bases and J by 0 bases, with 8 bases between the two germline ends. The CDR3 is 14 residues long. Looked up from germline, CDR1 is SGHAT and CDR2 is FQNNGV. This CDR3 reads CASSFIRVNTEAFF. The CDR3 DNA reads TGTGCCAGCAGCTTTATCAGGGTGAACACTGAAGCTTTCTTT.

V is TRBV10-3 and J is TRBJ1-2, with D possibly matching TRBD1 (5 bases). V lost 10 bases and J lost 0, with 18 bases in between. Germline V gene data show CDR1 as ENHRY and CDR2 as SYGVKD. This CDR3 has 15 residues. CDR3 in amino acids: CATASGTGSNYGYTF. The CDR3 nucleotides are TGTGCCACCGCCAGCGGGACCGGTTCTAACTATGGCTACACCTTC.

This chain uses TRBV5-6 with TRBJ2-2; no reliable D call. V was shortened by 1 base and J by 1 base, with 14 bases between the two germline ends. This CDR3 region has 17 residues. The V gene's germline CDR1 is SGHDT and CDR2 YYEEEE. The CDR3: CASSLSSEALNTGELFF. The CDR3 DNA reads TGTGCCAGCAGCTTGTCGAGTGAGGCTCTGAACACCGGGGAGCTGTTTTTT.

Note on this clone: The sample carries other DNA sequences with the same CDR3. The genes are TRBV27 and TRBJ1-5; D unresolved. Germline CDR1 and CDR2: MNHEY and SMNVEV (reference sequence). The V end lost 3 bases, the J end lost 4 bases, and 4 bases lay between the germline ends. This CDR3 has 12 residues. The CDR3 is CASSFSNQPQHF. The CDR3 nucleotides are TGTGCCAGCAGTTTCAGTAATCAGCCCCAGCATTTT.

This chain connects TRBV29-1 to TRBJ2-5; tentatively, D is TRBD1 (7 bases). Per the germline V gene, CDR1 is SQVTM and CDR2 is ANQGSEA. Trimming left V 7 bases short and J 7 bases short, with 19 bases between. The CDR3 runs 13 residues. The CDR3 region has the DNA TGCAGCGCCGGAGGGACAGACTTATGGACCCAGTACTTC. It translates to CSAGGTDLWTQYF. The variable domain in full, with the rest retrieved from reference TRBV29-1 and TRBJ2-5, is SAVISQKPSRDICQRGTSLTIQCQVDSQVTMMFWYRQQPGQSLTLIATANQGSEATYESGFVIDKFPISRPNLTFSTLTVSNMSPEDSSIYLCSAGGTDLWTQYFGPGTRLLVL.

Written as DNA, the CDR3 is TGTGCCAGCAGTTCAGGGCAGGGAAACAATCAGCCCCAGCATTTT. As protein: CASSSGQGNNQPQHF. This chain joins TRBV6-5 and TRBJ1-5, with a tentative D call TRBD1 (5 bases). Germline V gene data show CDR1 as MNHEY and CDR2 as SVGAGI. The CDR3 covers 15 residues. V lost 4 bases to trimming and J lost 3 bases, with 13 bases between them.

Concerning this clone: Other DNA variants within this sample encode the same CDR3. The J gene is TRBJ2-7, the V gene TRBV18; D remains unclear. This CDR3 is 13 amino acids long. Per the germline V gene, CDR1 is KGHSH and CDR2 is LQKENI. The V end was cut by 3 bases, the J end by 3 bases, with 9 bases between. The CDR3 sequence: CASSPLTGYEQYF. CDR3 coding DNA: TGTGCCAGCTCACCTTTAACTGGCTACGAGCAGTACTTC.

This clone was seen once. This chain connects TRBV5-6 to TRBJ2-7; TRBD2 agrees at 8 bases. Germline V gives CDR1 SGHDT, CDR2 YYEEEE. Germline trimming cut 4 bases from V and 1 base from J; bases unmatched to any gene: 4. CDR3 size: 14 residues. CDR3 in amino acids: CASSNSGASYEQYF. CDR3 nucleotide sequence: TGTGCCAGCAGCAATAGCGGGGCTTCCTACGAGCAGTACTTC.

This chain's CDR3 is CASSQDSDPPRIQYF. Written as DNA, the CDR3 is TGTGCCAGCAGCCAAGATAGCGACCCCCCCCGCATTCAGTACTTC. The gene calls are TRBV4-2 and TRBJ2-4; D might be TRBD2 (5 bases). V shed 0 bases and J shed 9 bases, with 15 bases lying between them. The CDR3 covers 15 residues. Germline V CDR1 and CDR2: LGHNA, YNFKEQ.

The chain's CDR3 is CASSSGTGAYQPQHF. The CDR3 DNA reads as TGTGCCAGCAGTTCTGGGACAGGGGCATATCAGCCCCAGCATTTT. The rearrangement joins TRBV27 to TRBJ1-5, with 10 bases lining up with TRBD1. The germline CDR1 and CDR2 sequences are MNHEY and SMNVEV (reference sequence). This CDR3 spans 15 amino acids. The V gene end was trimmed by 4 bases and the J gene end by 5 bases; junction bases not matched to a gene: 5.

This sequence joins TRBV5-1 and TRBJ2-2; the D gene is possibly TRBD1 (5 bases). The V end was cut by 0 bases, the J end by 1 base, with 13 bases between. The CDR3 contains 17 residues. Germline-derived CDR1 and CDR2 are SGHRS and YFSETQ. The CDR3 DNA reads TGCGCCAGCAGCTTGGCCTATACAGGCAAGAACACCGGGGAGCTGTTTTTT. Translated, it gives CASSLAYTGKNTGELFF.

This clone turned up a few times. J is TRBJ2-5 and V is TRBV25-1; 9 bases agree with TRBD2. The CDR3 spans 18 residues. Losses at the gene ends were 3 bases for V and 5 bases for J; bases not matched to a gene: 16. The germline V gene encodes CDR1 MGHDK and CDR2 SYGVNS. This chain's CDR3 is CASSDLSREGEKRETQYF. The CDR3 DNA reads TGTGCCAGCAGTGATCTGTCGCGGGAGGGGGAGAAGAGGGAGACCCAGTACTTC.

The sample holds a few counts of this clone. The chain combines TRBV4-3 with TRBJ2-5; the match to TRBD2 covers 10 bases. There are 16 residues in the CDR3. Germline V gives CDR1 LGHNA, CDR2 YSLEER. V shed 0 bases, J shed 6 bases, and the junction held 7 bases outside the gene matches. This CDR3 reads CASSQDAAGGSQTQYF. As DNA, the CDR3 is TGCGCCAGCAGCCAAGATGCAGCGGGAGGGTCCCAGACCCAGTACTTC.

The chain is built from TRBV19 and TRBJ1-1; D unclear. Germline-derived CDR1 and CDR2 are LNHDA and SQIVND (reference sequence). The CDR3 sequence is 13 residues long. This CDR3 reads CPTMAGGNTEAFF. The CDR3 region has the DNA TGTCCCACGATGGCAGGAGGGAACACTGAAGCTTTCTTT.

The rearrangement joins TRBV10-3 to TRBJ1-5, with 8 bases lining up with TRBD1. The germline CDR1 and CDR2 sequences are ENHRY and SYGVKD. The V gene end was trimmed by 2 bases and the J gene end by 7 bases; junction bases not matched to a gene: 10. This CDR3 has 16 amino acids. The CDR3 spells CAISEMATGGGQPQHF. Written as DNA, the CDR3 is TGTGCCATCAGTGAGATGGCCACAGGGGGAGGACAGCCCCAGCATTTT.

The table lists this clone with a count of one. V and J are TRBV6-1 and TRBJ1-1; 7 bases map to TRBD1. CDR3 length: 15 amino acids. V lost 2 bases, J lost 1 base, and 4 bases stayed unmatched. Looked up from germline, CDR1 is MNHNS and CDR2 is SASEGT. The DNA for the CDR3 is TGTGCCAGCAGTGAAATCGACAGGGCGAACACTGAAGCTTTCTTT. This gives the protein CASSEIDRANTEAFF.